This T cell receptor (beta chain) is from a study of blood T cell repertoires in COVID-19. Germline loops: CDR1 MDHEN, CDR2 SYDVKM. This CDR3 spans 14 amino acids. The V end was cut by 7 bases, the J end by 0 bases, with 13 bases between. Assay used: immunoSEQ multiplex PCR; TCRdb lists only in-frame clones, some missing. The sample records under 250,000 clones, 84% being singletons. Sequencing input: peripheral blood. The V call is TRBV28, the J call TRBJ2-7, with D perhaps matching TRBD2 (5 bases). The clonotype originates from a man between 45 and 60 years old with active or convalescent COVID-19. Here the CDR3 DNA reads TGTGCCAGCACCCTCGGAGGCCGCTCCTACGAGCAGTACTTC. The encoded protein is CASTLGGRSYEQYF.